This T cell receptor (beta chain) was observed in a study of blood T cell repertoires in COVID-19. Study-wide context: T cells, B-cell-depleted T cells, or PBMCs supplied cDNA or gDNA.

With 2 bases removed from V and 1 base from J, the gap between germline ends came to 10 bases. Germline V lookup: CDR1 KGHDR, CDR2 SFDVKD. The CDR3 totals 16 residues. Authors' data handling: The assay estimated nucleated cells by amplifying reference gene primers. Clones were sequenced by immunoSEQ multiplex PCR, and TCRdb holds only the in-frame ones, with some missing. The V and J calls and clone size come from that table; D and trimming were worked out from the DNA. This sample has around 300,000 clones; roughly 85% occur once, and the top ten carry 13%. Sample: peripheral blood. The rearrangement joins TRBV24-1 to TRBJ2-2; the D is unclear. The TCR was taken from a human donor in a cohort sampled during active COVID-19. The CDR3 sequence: CATSDWHIGNTGELFF. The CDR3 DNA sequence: TGTGCCACCAGTGATTGGCACATTGGGAACACCGGGGAGCTGTTTTTT.